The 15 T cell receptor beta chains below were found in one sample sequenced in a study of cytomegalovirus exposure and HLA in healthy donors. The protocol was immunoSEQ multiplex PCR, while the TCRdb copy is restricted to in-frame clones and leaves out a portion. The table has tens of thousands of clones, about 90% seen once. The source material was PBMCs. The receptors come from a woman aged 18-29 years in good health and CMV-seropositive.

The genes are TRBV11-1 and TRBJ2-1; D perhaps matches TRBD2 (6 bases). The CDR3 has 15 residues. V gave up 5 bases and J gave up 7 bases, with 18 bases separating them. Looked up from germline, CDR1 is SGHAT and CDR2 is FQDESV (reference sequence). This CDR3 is CASSRGLSLNNEQFF. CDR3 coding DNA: TGTGCCAGCAGCCGGGGACTCTCACTGAATAATGAGCAGTTCTTC.

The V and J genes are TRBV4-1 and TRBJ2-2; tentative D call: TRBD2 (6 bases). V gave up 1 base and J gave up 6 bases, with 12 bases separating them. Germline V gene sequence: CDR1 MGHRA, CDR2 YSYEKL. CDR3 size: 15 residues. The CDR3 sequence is CASSQALSGPGELFF. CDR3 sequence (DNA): TGCGCCAGCAGCCAAGCTCTTAGCGGCCCCGGGGAGCTGTTTTTT.

CDR3 sequence (DNA): TGTGCCAGCAGCTTGGTCGGTTCGGGGGCCTACGAGCAGTACTTC. Its translation: CASSLVGSGAYEQYF. The chain links TRBV5-6 to TRBJ2-7; D possibly corresponds to TRBD2 (6 bases). The V gene's germline CDR1 is SGHDT and CDR2 YYEEEE. Trimming took 0 bases from V and 2 from J, leaving 12 bases between them. There are 15 residues in the CDR3.

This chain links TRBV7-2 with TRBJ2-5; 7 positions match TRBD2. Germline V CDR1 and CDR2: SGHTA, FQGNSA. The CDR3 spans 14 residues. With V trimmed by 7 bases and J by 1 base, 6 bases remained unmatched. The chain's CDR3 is CASTGLITQETQYF. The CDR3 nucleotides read TGTGCCAGCACGGGACTAATCACCCAAGAGACCCAGTACTTC.

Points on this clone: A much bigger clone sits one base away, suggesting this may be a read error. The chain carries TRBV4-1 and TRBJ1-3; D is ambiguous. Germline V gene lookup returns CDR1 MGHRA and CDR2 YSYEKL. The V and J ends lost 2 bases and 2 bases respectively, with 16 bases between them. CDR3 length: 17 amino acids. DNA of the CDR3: TGCGCCAGCAGCCAAACCCTGCGGAGGGCGCCTGGAAACACCATATATTTT. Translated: CASSQTLRRAPGNTIYF.

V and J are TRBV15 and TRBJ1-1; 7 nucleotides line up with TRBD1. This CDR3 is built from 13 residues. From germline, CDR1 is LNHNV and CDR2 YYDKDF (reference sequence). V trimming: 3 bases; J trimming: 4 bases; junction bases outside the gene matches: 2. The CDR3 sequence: CATSRTGSTEAFF. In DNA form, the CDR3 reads TGTGCCACCAGCAGGACAGGGTCCACTGAAGCTTTCTTT.

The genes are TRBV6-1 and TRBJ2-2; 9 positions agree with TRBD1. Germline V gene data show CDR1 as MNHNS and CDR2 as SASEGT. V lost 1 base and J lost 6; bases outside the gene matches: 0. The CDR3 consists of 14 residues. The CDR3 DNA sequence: TGTGCCAGCAGTGAAGGGACAGGGGCCGGGGAGCTGTTTTTT. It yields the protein CASSEGTGAGELFF.

This chain's CDR3 is CASSPLGLAENEQFF. In DNA, the CDR3 is TGCGCCAGCAGCCCCCTGGGACTAGCGGAGAATGAGCAGTTCTTC. J is TRBJ2-1 and V is TRBV5-1, with 11 bases identical to TRBD2. CDR3 length equals 15 residues. After removal of 4 bases from V and 7 bases from J, the junction contained 7 bases not matched to a gene. CDR1 SGHRS and CDR2 YFSETQ come from the germline V gene.

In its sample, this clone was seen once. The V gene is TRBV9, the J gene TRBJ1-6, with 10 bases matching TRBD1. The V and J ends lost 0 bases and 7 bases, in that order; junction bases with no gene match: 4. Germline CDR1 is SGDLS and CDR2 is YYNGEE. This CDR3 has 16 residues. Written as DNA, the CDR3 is TGTGCCAGCAGCGTAGCTCGGGACAGGGGCAATTCACCCCTCCACTTT. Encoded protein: CASSVARDRGNSPLHF.

As DNA, the CDR3 is TGTGCCAGCAGCCGTTACAGGGCCCCCCTTAGCACAGATACGCAGTATTTT. Its protein product is CASSRYRAPLSTDTQYF. The V call is TRBV5-8, the J call TRBJ2-3, with TRBD1 as a possible D gene (6 bases). CDR1 SGHTS and CDR2 YDEGEE come from the germline V gene. The CDR3 consists of 17 residues. V was trimmed by 4 bases and J by 0 bases, leaving 18 bases between them.

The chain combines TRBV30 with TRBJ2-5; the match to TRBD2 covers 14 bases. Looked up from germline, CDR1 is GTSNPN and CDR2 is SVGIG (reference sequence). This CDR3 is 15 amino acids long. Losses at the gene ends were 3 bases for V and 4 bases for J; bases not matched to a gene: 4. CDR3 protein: CAWSAGLAGGETQYF. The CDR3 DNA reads TGTGCCTGGAGCGCAGGACTAGCGGGAGGAGAGACCCAGTACTTC.

CDR3: CASSIGALSGANVLTF. DNA for the CDR3: TGTGCCAGTAGTATAGGAGCCCTCTCTGGGGCCAACGTCCTGACTTTC. This chain joins TRBV19 and TRBJ2-6; D not resolved. The CDR3 runs to 16 residues. Trimming took 1 base from V and 0 from J, leaving 7 bases between them. Germline CDR1 LNHDA, CDR2 SQIVND (reference sequence).

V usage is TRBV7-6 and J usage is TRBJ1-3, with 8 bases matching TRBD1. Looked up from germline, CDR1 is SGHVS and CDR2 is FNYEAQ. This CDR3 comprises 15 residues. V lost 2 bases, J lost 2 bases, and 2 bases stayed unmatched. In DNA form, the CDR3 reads TGTGCCAGCAGCTTACAGGGGGCAGCTGGAAACACCATATATTTT. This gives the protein CASSLQGAAGNTIYF.

The CDR3 coding sequence is TGTGCCAGCAGACCGGGTGTTTCAGAGACCCAGTACTTC. Translation: CASRPGVSETQYF. The chain couples TRBV16 to TRBJ2-5; D gene unclear. V shed 6 bases and J shed 4 bases, with 12 bases lying between them. The CDR3 covers 13 residues. CDR1 and CDR2 from the germline V gene are KGHSY and FQNENV.

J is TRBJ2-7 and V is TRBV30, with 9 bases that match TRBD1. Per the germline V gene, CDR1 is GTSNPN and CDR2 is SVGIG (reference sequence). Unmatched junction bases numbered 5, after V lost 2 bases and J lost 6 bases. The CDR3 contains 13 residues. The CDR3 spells CAWSPRQGGEQYF. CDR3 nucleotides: TGTGCCTGGAGTCCCCGACAGGGGGGCGAGCAGTACTTC.